These 27 T cell receptor beta chains originate from one sample sequenced in a study of OX40 agonist ivuxolimab in advanced cancers. Sequenced by immunoSEQ multiplex PCR; TCRdb stores in-frame clones only, minus some. The sample holds approximately 94,000 clones, approximately 90% seen once. Sequencing was performed on CD4+ or CD8+ T cells sorted from blood, taken in a trial of the OX40 agonist ivuxolimab. The receptors come from an adult with an advanced solid tumor such as melanoma, head and neck, liver or kidney cancer.

The chain couples TRBV6-1 to TRBJ2-4; D remains unclear. The CDR3 length is 13 residues. Per the germline V gene, CDR1 is MNHNS and CDR2 is SASEGT. V lost 6 bases to trimming and J lost 0 bases, with 6 bases between them. In nucleotides, the CDR3 is TGTGCCAGCAGGGTGGTAGCCAAAAACATTCAGTACTTC. It is translated as CASRVVAKNIQYF.

The V call is TRBV6-5, the J call TRBJ2-3; D possibly matches TRBD1 or TRBD2 (5 bases each). The length of the CDR3 is 15 residues. The germline gives CDR1 MNHEY, CDR2 SVGAGI. V lost 8 bases and J 0 bases, leaving 15 bases between the germline ends. CDR3 DNA sequence: TGTGCCAGCGGGGCGGCGGGCCAGAGCACAGATACGCAGTATTTT. Its translation is CASGAAGQSTDTQYF.

The chain combines TRBV7-2 with TRBJ2-6; no clear D gene. Germline CDR1 is SGHTA and CDR2 is FQGNSA. V was shortened by 6 bases and J by 0 bases, with 15 bases between the two germline ends. CDR3 length equals 17 residues. The CDR3 DNA reads as TGTGCCAGCAGTACCCGTTCAGGCCGCTCTGGGGCCAACGTCCTGACTTTC. Amino acids: CASSTRSGRSGANVLTF. The full variable domain, with the rest looked up from reference TRBV7-2 and TRBJ2-6, is GAGVSQSPSNKVTEKGKDVELRCDPISGHTALYWYRQSLGQGLEFLIYFQGNSAPDKSGLPSDRFSAERTGGSVSTLTIQRTQQEDSAVYLCASSTRSGRSGANVLTFGAGSRLTVL.

The J gene is TRBJ2-1, the V gene TRBV2; TRBD1 agrees at 10 bases. The V segment lost 6 bases and the J segment 9 bases; nucleotides outside the gene matches: 11. The CDR3 consists of 15 residues. Germline lookup yields CDR1 SNHLY and CDR2 FYNNEI. CDR3 sequence (DNA): TGTGCCAGCAGCTTCTACGGGACAGGGGCTCTTGAGCAGTTCTTC. The encoded protein is CASSFYGTGALEQFF. The full variable domain, rest sourced from reference TRBV2 and TRBJ2-1, is EPEVTQTPSHQVTQMGQEVILRCVPISNHLYFYWYRQILGQKVEFLVSFYNNEISEKSEIFDDQFSVERPDGSNFTLKIRSTKLEDSAMYFCASSFYGTGALEQFFGPGTRLTVL.

This chain joins TRBV5-1 and TRBJ2-5; no reliable D call. V was shortened by 0 bases and J by 2 bases, with 14 bases between the two germline ends. This CDR3 is 16 amino acids long. Germline V gene lookup returns CDR1 SGHRS and CDR2 YFSETQ. The CDR3 nucleotides are TGCGCCAGCAGCTTGGGACCGAACTCTCTTCAAGAGACCCAGTACTTC. Translation gives CASSLGPNSLQETQYF.

V is TRBV28 and J is TRBJ2-7; TRBD2 agrees at 10 bases. Unmatched junction bases numbered 10, after V lost 6 bases and J lost 5 bases. The CDR3 has 15 residues. Per the germline V gene, CDR1 is MDHEN and CDR2 is SYDVKM. DNA of the CDR3: TGTGCCAGCAGCAAGCGGGAGGGCCCTCGGGACGAGCAGTACTTC. It codes for CASSKREGPRDEQYF.

This sequence joins TRBV6-5 and TRBJ2-7; a weak D match, TRBD1 (6 bases). Germline CDR1 is MNHEY and CDR2 is SVGAGI. V lost 3 bases, J lost 2 bases, and 14 bases lay in between. CDR3 length: 15 amino acids. CDR3 protein: CASSYQNSGAYEQYF. Here the CDR3 DNA reads TGTGCCAGCAGTTATCAGAATTCAGGGGCCTACGAGCAGTACTTC.

The chain's CDR3 is CASSPPSSGRAGEQFF. The DNA for the CDR3 is TGTGCCAGCTCACCACCCTCTAGCGGGAGGGCCGGTGAGCAGTTCTTC. V gene TRBV18 combines with J gene TRBJ2-1; 12 bases align to TRBD2. The CDR3 covers 16 residues. Germline CDR1 and CDR2: KGHSH and LQKENI. V was pared by 0 bases and J by 9 bases, with 6 bases of the junction left unmatched.

The chain joins TRBV6-5 to TRBJ2-2; D gene ambiguous. CDR1 and CDR2 from the germline V gene are MNHEY and SVGAGI. V shed 0 bases and J shed 6 bases, with 11 bases lying between them. This CDR3 is built from 15 residues. CDR3 nucleotides: TGTGCCAGCAGTTACTCGCCCCTAGTCGCCGGGGAGCTGTTTTTT. This translates into CASSYSPLVAGELFF.

This chain joins TRBV6-4 and TRBJ2-2, with TRBD2 identical over 8 bases. V shed 10 bases, J shed 1 base, and the junction held 5 bases outside the gene matches. The CDR3 is 14 residues long. Germline V gene lookup returns CDR1 MRHNA and CDR2 SNTAGT. The CDR3 DNA is TGTGCCACCAAACTAGCGGAGAACACCGGGGAGCTGTTTTTT. This translates into CATKLAENTGELFF.

V and J are TRBV5-1 and TRBJ2-5, with TRBD2 matching 7 bases. The V gene's germline CDR1 is SGHRS and CDR2 YFSETQ. The CDR3 has 15 residues. V was pared by 3 bases and J by 2 bases, with 7 bases of the junction left unmatched. Here the CDR3 DNA reads TGCGCCAGCAGCTCGGGACTATTCCGACAAGAGACCCAGTACTTC. Translating it yields CASSSGLFRQETQYF.

This chain connects TRBV2 to TRBJ1-5; 7 nucleotides align to TRBD1. With 6 bases clipped from V and 4 bases from J, the junction kept 6 bases outside the gene matches. CDR1 and CDR2 (germline): SNHLY, FYNNEI. This CDR3 is built from 14 residues. CDR3 protein: CASRIDRVNQPQHF. Here the CDR3 DNA reads TGTGCCAGCAGGATTGACAGGGTTAATCAGCCCCAGCATTTT.

J is TRBJ1-1 and V is TRBV2; D remains unclear. The CDR3 runs to 13 residues. V was cut by 3 bases and J by 5 bases, with 10 bases left in between. Per germline, CDR1 SNHLY and CDR2 FYNNEI. Here the CDR3 reads CASSDEGVTEAFF. As DNA, the CDR3 is TGTGCCAGCAGTGACGAGGGAGTTACTGAAGCTTTCTTT.

The CDR3 loop reads CASSKLAGRSTDTQYF. Written as DNA, the CDR3 is TGTGCCAGTAGTAAACTAGCGGGAAGGAGCACAGATACGCAGTATTTT. This chain uses TRBV19 with TRBJ2-3; 10 nucleotides align to TRBD2. The CDR3 has 16 residues. Germline V lookup: CDR1 LNHDA, CDR2 SQIVND (reference sequence). V dropped 4 bases and J dropped 0; count of bases not matched to a gene: 4.

The chain recombines TRBV28 with TRBJ1-4; 10 nucleotides line up with TRBD1. The CDR3 is 15 amino acids. V dropped 6 bases and J dropped 5; count of bases not matched to a gene: 6. From germline, CDR1 is MDHEN and CDR2 SYDVKM. In DNA, the CDR3 is TGTGCCAGCAGCGGGACAGGGGTAAGGAATGAAAAACTGTTTTTT. It specifies CASSGTGVRNEKLFF. The complete variable domain, with remaining parts taken from reference TRBV28 and TRBJ1-4, reads DVKVTQSSRYLVKRTGEKVFLECVQDMDHENMFWYRQDPGLGLRLIYFSYDVKMKEKGDIPEGYSVSREKKERFSLILESASTNQTSMYLCASSGTGVRNEKLFFGSGTQLSVL.

The chain links TRBV29-1 to TRBJ1-4; tentatively, D is TRBD1 (6 bases). The CDR3 runs 13 residues. Per germline, CDR1 SQVTM and CDR2 ANQGSEA. With 4 bases removed from V and 6 bases from J, the gap between germline ends came to 12 bases. The CDR3 loop reads CSVVEGGDEKLFF. Here the CDR3 DNA reads TGCAGCGTTGTGGAGGGGGGCGATGAAAAACTGTTTTTT.

The chain's CDR3 is CASSQEVGNTIYF. The CDR3 nucleotides read TGCGCCAGCAGCCAAGAAGTGGGTAACACCATATATTTT. V is TRBV4-3 and J is TRBJ1-3, with D unclear. Trimming removed 0 bases from V and 7 bases from J, with 7 bases in between. The CDR3 sequence is 13 residues long. The germline V gene encodes CDR1 LGHNA and CDR2 YSLEER.

This chain connects TRBV5-4 to TRBJ1-2; no definite D call. Trimming left V 2 bases short and J 8 bases short, with 16 bases between. Germline-derived CDR1 and CDR2 are SGHNT and YYREEE (reference sequence). The CDR3 has 14 amino acids. DNA for the CDR3: TGTGCCAGCAGCTTCGGTTTCGAGACGGTAGGCTACACCTTC. This codes for CASSFGFETVGYTF.

The V call is TRBV19, the J call TRBJ2-5; D is unclear. V was cut by 6 bases and J by 5 bases, with 13 bases left in between. The CDR3 is made up of 13 amino acids. Germline values: CDR1 LNHDA, CDR2 SQIVND (reference sequence). The CDR3 here is CASSSGLGETQYF. CDR3 DNA: TGTGCCAGTAGCTCCGGGTTGGGGGAGACCCAGTACTTC.

V usage is TRBV7-9 and J usage is TRBJ2-2; possible D gene TRBD1, 6 bases. The CDR3 totals 15 residues. The germline V and J ends were trimmed by 3 bases and 3 bases, with 11 bases remaining between them. CDR1 and CDR2 (germline): SEHNR, FQNEAQ (reference sequence). The DNA of the CDR3 is TGTGCCAGCAGCTTTTACAGGGCAGACACCGGGGAGCTGTTTTTT. Its translation is CASSFYRADTGELFF. The complete variable domain, with remaining parts taken from reference TRBV7-9 and TRBJ2-2, reads DTGVSQNPRHKITKRGQNVTFRCDPISEHNRLYWYRQTLGQGPEFLTYFQNEAQLEKSRLLSDRFSAERPKGSFSTLEIQRTEQGDSAMYLCASSFYRADTGELFFGEGSRLTVL.

DNA for the CDR3: TGTGCCAGTAAGGCAGGACTCTCCTTCTACAATGAGCAGTTCTTC. Amino acid sequence: CASKAGLSFYNEQFF. The chain recombines TRBV19 with TRBJ2-1, with D possibly being TRBD2 (5 bases). CDR1 is LNHDA, CDR2 SQIVND, per germline (reference sequence). The V gene lost 7 bases and the J gene lost 3 bases, with 16 bases spanning the gap. The CDR3 length is 15 residues. Filled out from reference TRBV19 and TRBJ2-1, the complete variable domain reads DGGITQSPKYLFRKEGQNVTLSCEQNLNHDAMYWYRQDPGQGLRLIYYSQIVNDFQKGDIAEGYSVSREKKESFPLTVTSAQKNPTAFYLCASKAGLSFYNEQFFGPGTRLTVL.

This chain uses TRBV11-3 with TRBJ1-3; D not certain. The CDR3 runs to 12 residues. The V and J ends lost 5 bases and 7 bases respectively, with 9 bases between them. Germline values: CDR1 SGHNT, CDR2 YENEEA. CDR3 DNA: TGTGCCAGCAGCCGCCCCCCCAACACCATATATTTT. Its translation: CASSRPPNTIYF.

Note on this clone: The same CDR3 arises from other DNA sequences in this sample as well. J is TRBJ1-1 and V is TRBV2, with D hard to call. The germline V gene encodes CDR1 SNHLY and CDR2 FYNNEI. The CDR3 is 12 residues long. Between the trimmed V and J ends, which lost 8 bases and 1 base, there was a span of 8 bases. The CDR3: CASSKGNTEAFF. The CDR3 region has the DNA TGTGCCAGCTCTAAAGGGAACACTGAAGCTTTCTTT.

This clone was observed once. A much larger clone differs from this one at a single base, so this may be a read error. V usage is TRBV2 and J usage is TRBJ1-3; the match to TRBD1 covers 9 bases. The length of the CDR3 is 15 residues. The ends lost 6 bases at V and 0 bases at J; junction bases unmatched: 3. Germline assignment: CDR1 SNHLY and CDR2 FYNNEI. For the CDR3, the DNA is TGTGCCAGCAGCCTGACAGGGGGCTCTGGAAACACCATATATTTT. This encodes CASSLTGGSGNTIYF.

Here the CDR3 reads CASRGDSTGELFF. The CDR3 DNA is TGCGCCAGCAGGGGGGACAGTACCGGGGAGCTGTTTTTT. The chain is built from TRBV5-1 and TRBJ2-2, with 7 bases identical to TRBD1. J lost 5 bases, V lost 5 bases, and 3 bases had no gene match. Germline V gives CDR1 SGHRS, CDR2 YFSETQ. This CDR3 has 13 amino acids.

The rearrangement joins TRBV28 to TRBJ2-1, with a tentative D call TRBD2 (7 bases). Germline V gene sequence: CDR1 MDHEN, CDR2 SYDVKM. V dropped 7 bases and J dropped 8 bases, with 18 bases sitting between them. The CDR3 consists of 14 residues. CDR3 loop: CASNGRGARYEQFF. The CDR3 region has the DNA TGTGCCAGCAACGGTCGGGGGGCTCGGTATGAGCAGTTCTTC.

The chain has TRBV9 and TRBJ2-1; no firm D call. Germline CDR1 reads SGDLS; CDR2 reads YYNGEE. This CDR3 contains 14 residues. Trimming cost V 2 bases and J 0 bases, with 6 bases left between them. The CDR3 nucleotides read TGTGCCAGCAGCGTGGGTACCTCCTACAATGAGCAGTTCTTC. The encoded protein is CASSVGTSYNEQFF.